One sample yielded the 8 T cell receptor beta chains listed below, sequenced in a study of T cells expressing NK-cell markers. TCRdb reprocessed the 5' RACE reads and keeps a single row for each CDR3 protein, giving no DNA. This sample contains 150,000 to 200,000 distinct CDR3 sequences. Sequenced input: blood T cells: a sorted CD56 or NKG2C T cell subset, CD4+ or CD8+ T cells, or bulk PBMC T cells (not recorded which). These receptors all stem from a woman aged 18 to 69 in good health.

The chain joins TRBV24-1 to TRBJ2-3; TCRdb gives TRBD1 as the D gene, but with no DNA this cannot be confirmed. The length of the CDR3 is 14 residues. Germline CDR1 KGHDR, CDR2 SFDVKD. CDR3 region: CATSDRGETDTQYF.

The V gene is TRBV28, the J gene TRBJ2-2; TCRdb outputs TRBD1, but without DNA this stays unchecked. Germline V CDR1 and CDR2: MDHEN, SYDVKM. This CDR3 is 15 amino acids long. This chain's CDR3 is CASSLFRQGAGELFF. The entire variable domain, with the rest obtained from reference TRBV28 and TRBJ2-2, is as follows: DVKVTQSSRYLVKRTGEKVFLECVQDMDHENMFWYRQDPGLGLRLIYFSYDVKMKEKGDIPEGYSVSREKKERFSLILESASTNQTSMYLCASSLFRQGAGELFFGEGSRLTVL.

The V gene is TRBV28, the J gene TRBJ2-7; TCRdb's D gene call, TRBD1, goes unchecked for lack of DNA. This CDR3 contains 13 residues. Germline loops: CDR1 MDHEN, CDR2 SYDVKM. CDR3 residues: CASKRTGFYEQYF.

The CDR3 sequence: CASSQEQVPSPLHF. The chain carries TRBV4-1 and TRBJ1-6; no DNA is available, so the TRBD1 call from TCRdb remains unchecked. This CDR3 is 14 amino acids long. Germline CDR1 is MGHRA and CDR2 is YSYEKL.

The chain joins TRBV20-1 to TRBJ2-1; TCRdb picks TRBD2, but there is no DNA to check that call. The CDR3 has 15 residues. From germline, CDR1 is DFQATT and CDR2 SNEGSKA (reference sequence). The chain's CDR3 is CSASGASGSDNEQFF.

The J gene is TRBJ2-3, the V gene TRBV20-1. CDR1 and CDR2 from the germline V gene are DFQATT and SNEGSKA (reference sequence). This CDR3 comprises 13 residues. Here the CDR3 reads CSARDAWIDTQYF.

V is TRBV2 and J is TRBJ2-1; as DNA is missing, the TRBD2 call by TCRdb cannot be tested. The germline V gene has CDR1 SNHLY and CDR2 FYNNEI. The CDR3 has 15 amino acids. CDR3 amino acids: CASRKEGSSYNEQFF.

This chain links TRBV12-5 with TRBJ2-2; checking the TCRdb D call of TRBD1 is not possible without DNA. The CDR3 is 14 residues long. Looked up from germline, CDR1 is LGHNT and CDR2 is FRNRAP. CDR3 sequence: CASGIQGGVGELFF.